This T cell receptor beta chain was documented in a study of blood T cells in healthy people across ages. Study as a whole: When template switching was applied, about one barcoded beta molecule was captured per two T cells.

The use of a sample-barcoded 5' primer and a J-beta primer mix characterized a second PCR of about 7 to 12 cycles. From the 5' RACE reads, TCRdb called clonotypes with MiXCR, one entry per CDR3 protein. The table records hundreds of thousands of distinct CDR3 sequences, roughly 25% of them present only once. The CDR3 sequence is 15 residues long. Germline CDR1 and CDR2: SGHTA and FQGTGA. This clonotype was counted only a few times. These same records also appear under a second study, on T cells of mothers and their children. That paper states: Thymic selection, a shaping force on TCR recombination output, acts similarly in related and unrelated pairs.

Sequencing input: blood. The sequence derives from a boy aged 10-17 years in good health. The chain joins TRBV7-3 to TRBJ2-7; 7 positions match TRBD2. The end of the DNA is better explained by TRBJ2-1, so the J call may be wrong. The CDR3 nucleotides read TGTGCCAGCAGCCCAGCGGGGACCCTCTACAATGAGCAGTTCTTC. It is translated as CASSPAGTLYNEQFF.